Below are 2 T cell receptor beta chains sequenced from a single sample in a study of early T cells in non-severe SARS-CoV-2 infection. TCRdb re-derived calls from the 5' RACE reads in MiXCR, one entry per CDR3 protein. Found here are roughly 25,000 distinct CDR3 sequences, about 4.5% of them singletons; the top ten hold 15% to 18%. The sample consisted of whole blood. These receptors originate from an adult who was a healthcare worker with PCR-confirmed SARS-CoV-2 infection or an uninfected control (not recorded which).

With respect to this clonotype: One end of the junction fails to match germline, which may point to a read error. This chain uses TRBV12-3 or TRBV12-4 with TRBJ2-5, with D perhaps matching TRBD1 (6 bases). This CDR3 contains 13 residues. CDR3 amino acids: CGSSFYRDETQYF. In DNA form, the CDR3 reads TGTGGCAGCAGTTTTTACAGGGATGAGACCCAGTACTTC.

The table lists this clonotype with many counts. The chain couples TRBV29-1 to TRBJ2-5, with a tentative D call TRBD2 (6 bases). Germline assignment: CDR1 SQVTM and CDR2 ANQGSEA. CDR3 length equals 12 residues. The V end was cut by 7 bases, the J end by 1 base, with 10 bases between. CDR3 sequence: CSARRGQETQYF. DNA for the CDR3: TGCAGCGCCCGGCGGGGCCAAGAGACCCAGTACTTC.